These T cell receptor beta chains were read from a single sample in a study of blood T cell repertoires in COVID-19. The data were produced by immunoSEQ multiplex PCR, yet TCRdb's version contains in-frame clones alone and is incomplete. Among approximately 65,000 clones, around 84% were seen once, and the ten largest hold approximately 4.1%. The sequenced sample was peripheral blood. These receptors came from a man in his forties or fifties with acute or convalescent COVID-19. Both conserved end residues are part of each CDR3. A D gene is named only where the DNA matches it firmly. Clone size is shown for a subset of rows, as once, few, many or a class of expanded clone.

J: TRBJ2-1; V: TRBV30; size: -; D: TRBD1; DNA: TGTGCCTGGAGTGTCTGGGACAGGGGTCTCGATGAGCAGTTCTTC; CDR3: CAWSVWDRGLDEQFF
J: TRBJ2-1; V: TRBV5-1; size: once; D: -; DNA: TGCGCCAGCAGCACGGGACAAGATGTGGATGAGCAGTTCTTC; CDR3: CASSTGQDVDEQFF
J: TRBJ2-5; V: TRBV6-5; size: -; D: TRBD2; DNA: TGTGCCAGCAGCCCGGGGGGGCGGGAGACCCAGTACTTC; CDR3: CASSPGGRETQYF
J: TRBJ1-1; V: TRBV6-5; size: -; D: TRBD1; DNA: TGTGCCAGCAGGGGACAGGGGTTCAGCACTGAAGCTTTCTTT; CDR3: CASRGQGFSTEAFF
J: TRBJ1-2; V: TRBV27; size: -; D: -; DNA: TGTGCCAGCAACTTGCTCGAAGGACAGCTGTCTTATGGCTACACCTTC; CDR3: CASNLLEGQLSYGYTF
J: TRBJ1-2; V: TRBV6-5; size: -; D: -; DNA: TGTGCCAGCAGTTTAGACAGTAACTATGGCTACACCTTC; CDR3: CASSLDSNYGYTF
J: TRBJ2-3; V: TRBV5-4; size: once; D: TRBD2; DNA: TGTGCCAGCAGCCTCACGGGACTAGCAGATACGCAGTATTTT; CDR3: CASSLTGLADTQYF
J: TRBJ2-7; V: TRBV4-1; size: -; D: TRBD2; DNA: TGCGCCAGCAGCCAAGATCAAGGGACTAGCGGCTACGAGCAGTACTTC; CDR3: CASSQDQGTSGYEQYF
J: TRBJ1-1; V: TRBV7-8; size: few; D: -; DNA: TGTGCCAGCAGCTTATCGAACCCCCGGGGCACTGAAGCTTTCTTT; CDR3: CASSLSNPRGTEAFF
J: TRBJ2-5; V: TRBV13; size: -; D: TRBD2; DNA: TGTGCCAGCAGCACCCGCGAACGGGAGGGGTACCAAGAGACCCAGTACTTC; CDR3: CASSTREREGYQETQYF
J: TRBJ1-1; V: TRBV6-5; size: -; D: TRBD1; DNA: TGTGCCATCTCACGACAGGGGGGGACTGAAGCTTTCTTT; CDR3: CAISRQGGTEAFF
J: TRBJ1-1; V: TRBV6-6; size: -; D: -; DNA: TGTGCCAGCAGTTACACAGGTAGGAACACTGAAGCTTTCTTT; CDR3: CASSYTGRNTEAFF
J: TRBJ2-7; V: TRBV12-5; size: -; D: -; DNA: TGTGCTAGTGGGACCAGGGGTCGCGAGCAGTACTTC; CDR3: CASGTRGREQYF
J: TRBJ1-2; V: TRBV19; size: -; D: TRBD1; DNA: TGTGCCAGTAACTCCAGGGACAGGGTGAACGACTATGGCTACACCTTC; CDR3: CASNSRDRVNDYGYTF
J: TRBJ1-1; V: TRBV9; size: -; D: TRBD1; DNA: TGTGCCAGCAGCGTAGAGGAGGGGGCCGGCACTGAAGCTTTCTTT; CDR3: CASSVEEGAGTEAFF
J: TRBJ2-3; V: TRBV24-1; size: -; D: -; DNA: TGTGCCACCAGTGATTTGCATTCAGATACGCAGTATTTT; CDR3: CATSDLHSDTQYF
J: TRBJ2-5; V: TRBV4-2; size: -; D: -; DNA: TGTGCCAGCAGCCAAGTGCTTGAGGGGGAAGAGACCCAGTACTTC; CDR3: CASSQVLEGEETQYF
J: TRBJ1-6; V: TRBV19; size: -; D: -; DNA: TGTGCCAGTAGTATATGGCAGGGGCCGCGCGGTAATTCACCCCTCCACTTT; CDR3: CASSIWQGPRGNSPLHF
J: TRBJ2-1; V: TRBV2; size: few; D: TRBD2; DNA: TGTGCCAGCAGAACACAGCCGGGACTAGCGGGCTCCTACAATGAGCAGTTCTTC; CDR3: CASRTQPGLAGSYNEQFF
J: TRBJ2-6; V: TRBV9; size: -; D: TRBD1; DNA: TGTGCCAGCAGCGTAGGGGTTGGGACAGGGAAACCTGGGGCCAACGTCCTGACTTTC; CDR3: CASSVGVGTGKPGANVLTF
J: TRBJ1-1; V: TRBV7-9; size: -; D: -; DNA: TGTGCCAGCAGCTTATCAGGGGCCGGCACTGAAGCTTTCTTT; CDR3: CASSLSGAGTEAFF
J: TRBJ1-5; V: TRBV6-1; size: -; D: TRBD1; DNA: TGTGCCAGCAGTGGGACAGGGGGCGCGGGTAGCAATCAGCCCCAGCATTTT; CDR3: CASSGTGGAGSNQPQHF
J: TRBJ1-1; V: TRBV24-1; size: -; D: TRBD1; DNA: TGTGCCACCAGTGATTCCGGGACAGGGGCCACTGAAGCTTTCTTT; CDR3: CATSDSGTGATEAFF
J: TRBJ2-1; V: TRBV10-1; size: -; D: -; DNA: TGCGCCAGCAGCGGAGGTCCCATCCATGAGCAGTTCTTC; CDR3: CASSGGPIHEQFF
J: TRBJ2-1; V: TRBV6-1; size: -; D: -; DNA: TGTGCCAGCAGTGATCGGCGGGGAGGCTACAATGAGCAGTTCTTC; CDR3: CASSDRRGGYNEQFF
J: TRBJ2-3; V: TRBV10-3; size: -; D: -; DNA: TGTGCCATCACCCTAGCAGGTCTCGGAGATACGCAGTATTTT; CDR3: CAITLAGLGDTQYF
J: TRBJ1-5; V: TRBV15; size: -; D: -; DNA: TGTGCCACCAGCAGAAACAGGGAGAGCAATCAGCCCCAGCATTTT; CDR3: CATSRNRESNQPQHF
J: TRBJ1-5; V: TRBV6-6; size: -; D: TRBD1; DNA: TGTGCCACTACAACGAGGGACAGGGGGAATCAGCCCCAGCATTTT; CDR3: CATTTRDRGNQPQHF
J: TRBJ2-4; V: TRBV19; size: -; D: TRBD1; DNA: TGTGCCAGTAGTCCCGGGACAGGGCTTGGAAACATTCAGTACTTC; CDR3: CASSPGTGLGNIQYF
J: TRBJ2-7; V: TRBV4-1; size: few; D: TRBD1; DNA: TGCGCCAGCAGCCAGGGACAGGGGACCTCCTACGAGCAGTACTTC; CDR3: CASSQGQGTSYEQYF
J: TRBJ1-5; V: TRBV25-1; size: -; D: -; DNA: TGTGCCAGTAACAGAGACAATCAGCCCCAGCATTTT; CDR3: CASNRDNQPQHF
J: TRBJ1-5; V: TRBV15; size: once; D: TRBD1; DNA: TGTGCCACCAGCAGTAGACAGGGAGATCAGCCCCAGCATTTT; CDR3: CATSSRQGDQPQHF
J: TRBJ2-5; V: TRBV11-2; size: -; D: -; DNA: TGTGCCAGCAGCGCCTACACGGCCAGGGGCCTTGAGACCCAGTACTTC; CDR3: CASSAYTARGLETQYF
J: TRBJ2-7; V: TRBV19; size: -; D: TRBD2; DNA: TGTGCCAGTAGTAACTGGACTAGCGGACCCTACGAGCAGTACTTC; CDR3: CASSNWTSGPYEQYF
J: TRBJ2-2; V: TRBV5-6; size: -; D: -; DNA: TGTGCCAGCAGCTTTTACAGGGGAGGCACCGGGGAGCTGTTTTTT; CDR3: CASSFYRGGTGELFF
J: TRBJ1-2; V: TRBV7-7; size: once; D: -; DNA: TGTGCTAGCAGCTTAGTAGTCACCACCTATGGCTACACCTTC; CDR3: CASSLVVTTYGYTF
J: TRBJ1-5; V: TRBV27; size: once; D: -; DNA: TGTGCCAGCAGTTTATCTCCGACAGGAAGGGGCAATCAGCCCCAGCATTTT; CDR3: CASSLSPTGRGNQPQHF
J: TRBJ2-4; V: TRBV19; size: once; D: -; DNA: TGTGCCTTTCACGAACCGGCGTGGGGCCCGACCAAAAACATTCAGTACTTC; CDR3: CAFHEPAWGPTKNIQYF
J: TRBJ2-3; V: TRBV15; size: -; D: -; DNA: TGTGCCACCAGCCGACGGGACTCCACAGATACGCAGTATTTT; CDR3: CATSRRDSTDTQYF
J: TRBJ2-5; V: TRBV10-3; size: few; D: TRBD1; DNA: TGTGCCATCAGTGACCCGGGACAGCAAGAGACCCAGTACTTC; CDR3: CAISDPGQQETQYF